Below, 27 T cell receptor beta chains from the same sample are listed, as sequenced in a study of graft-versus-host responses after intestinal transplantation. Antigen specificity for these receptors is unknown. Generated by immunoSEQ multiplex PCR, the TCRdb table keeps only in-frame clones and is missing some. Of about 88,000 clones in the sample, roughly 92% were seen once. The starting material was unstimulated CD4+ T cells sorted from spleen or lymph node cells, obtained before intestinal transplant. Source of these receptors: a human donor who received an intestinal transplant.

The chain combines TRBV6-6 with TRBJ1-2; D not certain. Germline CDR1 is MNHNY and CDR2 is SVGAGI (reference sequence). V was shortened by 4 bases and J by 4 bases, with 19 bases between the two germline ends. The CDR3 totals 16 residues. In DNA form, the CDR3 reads TGTGCCAGCAGTTCCACCTCCACACAAGGGTCCTATGGCTACACCTTC. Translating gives CASSSTSTQGSYGYTF.

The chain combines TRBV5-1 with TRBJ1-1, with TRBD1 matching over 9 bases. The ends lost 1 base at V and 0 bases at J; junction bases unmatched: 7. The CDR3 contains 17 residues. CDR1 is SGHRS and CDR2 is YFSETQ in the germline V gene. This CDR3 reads CASSLRTGVRMNTEAFF. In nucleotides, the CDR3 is TGCGCCAGCAGCTTGCGGACAGGGGTTAGGATGAACACTGAAGCTTTCTTT.

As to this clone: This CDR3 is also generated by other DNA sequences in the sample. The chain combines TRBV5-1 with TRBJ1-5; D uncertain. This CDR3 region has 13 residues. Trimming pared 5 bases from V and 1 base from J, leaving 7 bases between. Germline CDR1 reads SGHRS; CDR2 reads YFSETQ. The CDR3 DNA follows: TGCGCCAGCAGTCCGGACAGCAATCAGCCCCAGCATTTT. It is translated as CASSPDSNQPQHF.

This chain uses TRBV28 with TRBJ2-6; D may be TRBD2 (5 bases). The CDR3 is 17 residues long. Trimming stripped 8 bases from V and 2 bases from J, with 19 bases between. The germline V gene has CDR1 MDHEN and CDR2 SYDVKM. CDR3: CASLKPKGSAGANVLTF. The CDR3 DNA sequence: TGTGCCAGCCTAAAACCTAAGGGTAGCGCTGGGGCCAACGTCCTGACTTTC.

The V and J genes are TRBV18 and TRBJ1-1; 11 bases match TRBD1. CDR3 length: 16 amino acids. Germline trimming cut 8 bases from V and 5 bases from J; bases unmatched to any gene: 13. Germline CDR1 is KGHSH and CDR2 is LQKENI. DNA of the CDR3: TGTGCCAGCGCTATGGACAGGGGGCAAGTTTTTACTGAAGCTTTCTTT. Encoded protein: CASAMDRGQVFTEAFF.

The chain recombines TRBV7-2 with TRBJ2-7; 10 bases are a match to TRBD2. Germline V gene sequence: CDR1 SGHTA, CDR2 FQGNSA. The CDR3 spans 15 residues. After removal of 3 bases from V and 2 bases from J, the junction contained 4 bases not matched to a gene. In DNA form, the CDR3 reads TGTGCCAGCAGCTTTACCGGGACTAGCGCCTACGAGCAGTACTTC. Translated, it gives CASSFTGTSAYEQYF.

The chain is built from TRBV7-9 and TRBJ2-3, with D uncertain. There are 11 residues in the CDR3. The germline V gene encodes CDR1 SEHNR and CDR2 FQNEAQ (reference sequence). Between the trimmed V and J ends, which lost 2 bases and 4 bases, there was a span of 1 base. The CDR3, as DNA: TGTGCCAGCAGCTTATCAGATACGCAGTATTTT. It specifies CASSLSDTQYF. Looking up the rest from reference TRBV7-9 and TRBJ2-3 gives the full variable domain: DTGVSQNPRHKITKRGQNVTFRCDPISEHNRLYWYRQTLGQGPEFLTYFQNEAQLEKSRLLSDRFSAERPKGSFSTLEIQRTEQGDSAMYLCASSLSDTQYFGPGTRLTVL.

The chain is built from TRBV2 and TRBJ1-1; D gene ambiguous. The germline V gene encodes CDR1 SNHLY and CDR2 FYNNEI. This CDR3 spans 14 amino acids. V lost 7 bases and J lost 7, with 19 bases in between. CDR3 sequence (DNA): TGTGCCAGCAAAGAGAACGGAGGGTTTGGTGAAGCTTTCTTT. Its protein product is CASKENGGFGEAFF.

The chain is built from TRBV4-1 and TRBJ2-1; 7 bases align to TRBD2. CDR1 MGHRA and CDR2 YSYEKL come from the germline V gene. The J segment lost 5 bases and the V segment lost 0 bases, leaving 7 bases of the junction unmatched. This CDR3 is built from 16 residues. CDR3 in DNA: TGCGCCAGCAGCCAAGATTGGGGGGACTACAACAATGAGCAGTTCTTC. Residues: CASSQDWGDYNNEQFF.

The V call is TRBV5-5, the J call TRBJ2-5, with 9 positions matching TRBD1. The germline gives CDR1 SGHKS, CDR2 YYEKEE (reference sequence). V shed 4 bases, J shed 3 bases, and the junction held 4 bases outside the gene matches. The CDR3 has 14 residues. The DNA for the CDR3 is TGTGCCAGCAGCGGGAGGACAGGGGAAGAGACCCAGTACTTC. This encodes CASSGRTGEETQYF.

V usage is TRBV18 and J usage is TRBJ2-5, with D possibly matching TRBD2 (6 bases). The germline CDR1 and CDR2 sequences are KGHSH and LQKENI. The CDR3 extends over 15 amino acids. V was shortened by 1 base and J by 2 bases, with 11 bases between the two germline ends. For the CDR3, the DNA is TGTGCCAGCTCACCACAGGGAGGACGACAAGAGACCCAGTACTTC. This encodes CASSPQGGRQETQYF.

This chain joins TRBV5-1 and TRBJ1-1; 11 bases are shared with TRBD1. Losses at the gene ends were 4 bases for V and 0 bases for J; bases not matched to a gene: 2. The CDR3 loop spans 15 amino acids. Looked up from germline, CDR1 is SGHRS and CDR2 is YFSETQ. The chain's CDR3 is CASSLDRGLNTEAFF. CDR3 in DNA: TGCGCCAGCAGCCTGGACAGGGGGCTGAACACTGAAGCTTTCTTT.

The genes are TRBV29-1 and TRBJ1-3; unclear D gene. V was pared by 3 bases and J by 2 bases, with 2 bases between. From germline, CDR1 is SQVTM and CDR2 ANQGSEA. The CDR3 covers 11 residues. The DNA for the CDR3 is TGCAGCGTTGAGGCTGGAAACACCATATATTTT. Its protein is CSVEAGNTIYF.

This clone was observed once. CDR3 region: CASSYSGTSETQYF. In DNA form, the CDR3 reads TGTGCCAGCAGTTACTCCGGGACTTCAGAGACCCAGTACTTC. J is TRBJ2-5 and V is TRBV6-5; D possibly corresponds to TRBD2 (6 bases). Deletions cut 0 bases from V and 4 bases from J, with 9 bases between. The CDR3 extends over 14 amino acids. The germline gives CDR1 MNHEY, CDR2 SVGAGI.

CDR3 coding DNA: TGTGCCACCAGCAGAGATCAGAAGGGGCATGAGCAGTTCTTC. This encodes CATSRDQKGHEQFF. The J gene is TRBJ2-1, the V gene TRBV15; a weak D match, TRBD1 (5 bases). The CDR3 is 14 amino acids. Germline lookup yields CDR1 LNHNV and CDR2 YYDKDF (reference sequence). Trimming left V 0 bases short and J 8 bases short, with 11 bases between.

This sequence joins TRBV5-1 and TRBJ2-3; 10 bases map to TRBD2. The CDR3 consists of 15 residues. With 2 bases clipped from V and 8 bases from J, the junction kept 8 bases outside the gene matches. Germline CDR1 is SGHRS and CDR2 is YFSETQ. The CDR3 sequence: CASSFPLAGVGTQYF. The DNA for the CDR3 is TGCGCCAGCAGCTTCCCCCTAGCGGGAGTAGGTACGCAGTATTTT.

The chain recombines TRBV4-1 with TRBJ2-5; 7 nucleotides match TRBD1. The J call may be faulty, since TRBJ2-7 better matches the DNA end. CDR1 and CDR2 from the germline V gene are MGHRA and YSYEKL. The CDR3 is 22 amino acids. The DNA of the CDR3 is TGCGCCAGCAGCCAAGAGGATATCCTCGGGACAGCCTCGACCTCGAGCTCCTACGAGCAGTACTTC. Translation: CASSQEDILGTASTSSSYEQYF.

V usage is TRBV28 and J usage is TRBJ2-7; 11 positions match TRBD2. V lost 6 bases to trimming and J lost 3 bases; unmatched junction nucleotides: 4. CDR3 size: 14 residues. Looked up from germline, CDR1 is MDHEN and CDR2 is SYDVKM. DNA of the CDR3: TGTGCCAGCAGACTTAGCGGGAGGGGCTACGAGCAGTACTTC. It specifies CASRLSGRGYEQYF.

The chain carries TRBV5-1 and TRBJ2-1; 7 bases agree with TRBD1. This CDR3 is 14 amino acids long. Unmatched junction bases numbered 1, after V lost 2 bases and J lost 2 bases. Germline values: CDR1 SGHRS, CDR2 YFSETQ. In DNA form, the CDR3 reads TGCGCCAGCAGCTTCCAGGGGGCCTACAATGAGCAGTTCTTC. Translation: CASSFQGAYNEQFF.

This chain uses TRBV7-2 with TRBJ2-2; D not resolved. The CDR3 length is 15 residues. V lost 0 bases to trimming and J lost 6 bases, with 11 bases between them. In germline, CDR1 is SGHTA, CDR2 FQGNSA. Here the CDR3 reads CASSLARTHPGELFF. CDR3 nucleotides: TGTGCCAGCAGCTTAGCGAGGACGCATCCCGGGGAGCTGTTTTTT.

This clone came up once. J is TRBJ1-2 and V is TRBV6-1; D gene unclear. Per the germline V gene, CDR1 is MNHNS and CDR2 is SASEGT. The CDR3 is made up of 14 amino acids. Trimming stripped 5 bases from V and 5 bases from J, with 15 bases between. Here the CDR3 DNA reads TGTGCCAGCAGTTTAGGAGGGAGTAAGTATGGCTACACCTTC. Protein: CASSLGGSKYGYTF.

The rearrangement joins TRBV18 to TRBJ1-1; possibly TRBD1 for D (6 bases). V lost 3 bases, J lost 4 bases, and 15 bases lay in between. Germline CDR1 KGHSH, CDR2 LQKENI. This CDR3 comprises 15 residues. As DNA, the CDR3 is TGTGCCAGCTCACCGGAAATGTTGGGGGCCACTGAAGCTTTCTTT. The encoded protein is CASSPEMLGATEAFF.

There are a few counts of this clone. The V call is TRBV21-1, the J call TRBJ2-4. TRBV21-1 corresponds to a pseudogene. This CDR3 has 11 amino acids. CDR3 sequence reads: CASSKRDIQYF. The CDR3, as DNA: TGTGCCAGCAGCAAAAGGGACATTCAGTACTTC.

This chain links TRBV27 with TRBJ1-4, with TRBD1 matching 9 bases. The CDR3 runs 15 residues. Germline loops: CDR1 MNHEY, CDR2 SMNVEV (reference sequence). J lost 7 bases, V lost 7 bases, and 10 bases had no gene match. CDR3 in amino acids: CASTSRGQGAEKLFF. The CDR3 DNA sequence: TGTGCCAGCACCTCAAGGGGACAGGGCGCTGAAAAACTGTTTTTT. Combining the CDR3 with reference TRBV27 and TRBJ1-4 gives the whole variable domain EAQVTQNPRYLITVTGKKLTVTCSQNMNHEYMSWYRQDPGLGLRQIYYSMNVEVTDKGDVPEGYKVSRKEKRNFPLILESPSPNQTSLYFCASTSRGQGAEKLFFGSGTQLSVL.

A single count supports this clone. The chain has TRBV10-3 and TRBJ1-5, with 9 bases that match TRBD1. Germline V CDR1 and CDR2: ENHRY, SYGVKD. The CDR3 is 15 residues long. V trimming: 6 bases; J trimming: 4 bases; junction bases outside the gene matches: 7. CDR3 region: CAISTGTGRNQPQHF. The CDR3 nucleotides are TGTGCCATCAGCACAGGGACAGGGCGGAATCAGCCCCAGCATTTT.

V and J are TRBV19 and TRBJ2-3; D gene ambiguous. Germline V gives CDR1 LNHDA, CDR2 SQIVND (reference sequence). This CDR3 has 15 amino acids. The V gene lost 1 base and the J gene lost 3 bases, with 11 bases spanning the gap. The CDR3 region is CASSIAKGRTDTQYF. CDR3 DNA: TGTGCCAGTAGTATAGCGAAGGGAAGGACAGATACGCAGTATTTT.

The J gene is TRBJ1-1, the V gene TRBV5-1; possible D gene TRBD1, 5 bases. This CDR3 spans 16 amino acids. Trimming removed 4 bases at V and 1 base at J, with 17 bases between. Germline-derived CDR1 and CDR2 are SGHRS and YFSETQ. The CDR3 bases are TGCGCCAGCAGCGTGACATCCGGGGCCGCGAACACTGAAGCTTTCTTT. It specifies CASSVTSGAANTEAFF. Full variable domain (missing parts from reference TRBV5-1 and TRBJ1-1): KAGVTQTPRYLIKTRGQQVTLSCSPISGHRSVSWYQQTPGQGLQFLFEYFSETQRNKGNFPGRFSGRQFSNSRSEMNVSTLELGDSALYLCASSVTSGAANTEAFFGQGTRLTVV.